The source of this TCR beta chain is a study of cytomegalovirus exposure and HLA in healthy donors. Germline V gives CDR1 MNHEY, CDR2 SMNVEV (reference sequence). The CDR3 consists of 14 residues. Trimming at V came to 5 bases and at J to 5 bases, leaving 8 bases not matched to a gene. To note about this clone: Its specificity is unknown.

PCR employed 60 Vbeta and 13 Jbeta primers. Generated by immunoSEQ multiplex PCR, the TCRdb table keeps only in-frame clones and is missing some. Of some 130,000 clones listed, around three quarters are singletons. Study results and caveats: Sequencing probably produced one cluster of sequence variants that were highly shared.

Material for sequencing was PBMCs. This TCR was sampled from a man younger than 35 in good health and CMV-seronegative. This rearrangement joins TRBV27 to TRBJ1-2; the match to TRBD1 covers 7 bases. CDR3 bases: TGTGCCAGCAGTCCCTGGGACAGATCATATGGCTACACCTTC. Protein: CASSPWDRSYGYTF.